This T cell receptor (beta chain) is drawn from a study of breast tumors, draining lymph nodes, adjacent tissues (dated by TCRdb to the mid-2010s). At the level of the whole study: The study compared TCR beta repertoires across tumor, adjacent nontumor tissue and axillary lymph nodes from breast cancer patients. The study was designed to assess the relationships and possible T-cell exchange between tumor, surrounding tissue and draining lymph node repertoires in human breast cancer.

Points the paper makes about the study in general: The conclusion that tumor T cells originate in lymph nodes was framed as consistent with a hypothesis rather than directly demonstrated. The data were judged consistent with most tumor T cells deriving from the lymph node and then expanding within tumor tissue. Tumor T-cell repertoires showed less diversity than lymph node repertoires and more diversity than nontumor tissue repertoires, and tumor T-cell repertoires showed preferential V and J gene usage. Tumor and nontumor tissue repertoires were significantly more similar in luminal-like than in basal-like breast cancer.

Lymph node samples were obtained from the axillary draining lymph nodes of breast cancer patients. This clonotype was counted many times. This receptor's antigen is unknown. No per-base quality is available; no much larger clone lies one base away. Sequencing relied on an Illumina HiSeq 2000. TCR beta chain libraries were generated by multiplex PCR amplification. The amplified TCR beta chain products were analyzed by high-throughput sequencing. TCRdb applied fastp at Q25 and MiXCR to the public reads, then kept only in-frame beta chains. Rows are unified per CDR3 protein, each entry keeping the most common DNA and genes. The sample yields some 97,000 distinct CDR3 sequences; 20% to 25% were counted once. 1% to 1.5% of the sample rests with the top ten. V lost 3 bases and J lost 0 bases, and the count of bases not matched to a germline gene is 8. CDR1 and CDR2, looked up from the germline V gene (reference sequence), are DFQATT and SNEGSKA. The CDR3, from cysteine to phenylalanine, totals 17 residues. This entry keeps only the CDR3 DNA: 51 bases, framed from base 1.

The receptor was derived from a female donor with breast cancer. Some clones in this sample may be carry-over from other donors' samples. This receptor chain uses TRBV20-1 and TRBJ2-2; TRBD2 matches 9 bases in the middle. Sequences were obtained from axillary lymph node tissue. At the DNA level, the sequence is TGCAGTGCTAGTCCTGCGGGAGGGCCCCCGAACACCGGGGAGCTGTTTTTT. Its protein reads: CSASPAGGPPNTGELFF.